This T cell receptor beta chain came from a study of Ad26.COV2.S vaccination and SARS-CoV-2 variants. The germline V gene has CDR1 GTSNPN and CDR2 SVGIG (reference sequence). The CDR3 extends over 11 amino acids. V lost 3 bases and J lost 4, with 6 bases in between. Treatment noted: about 20 received Ad26.COV2.S at low or high dose, single or two shots; roughly 5 received placebo; per-sample allocation not given. The samples were gathered on day 63 after the first injection of vaccine or placebo. The protocol was immunoSEQ multiplex PCR, while the TCRdb copy is restricted to in-frame clones and leaves out a portion. The data show 360,000 or so clones, with roughly 87% seen just once and 3.4% held by the top ten.

The sequencing here drew on peripheral blood, taken in a trial of Ad26.COV2.S vaccine versus placebo. The gene calls are TRBV30 and TRBJ1-1, with D maybe TRBD1 (5 bases). This clonotype originated in a person aged 18-60 years who received the Ad26.COV2.S COVID-19 vaccine or a placebo. The CDR3 DNA sequence: TGTGCCTGGAGGAGGGGCACTGAAGCTTTCTTT. It specifies CAWRRGTEAFF.